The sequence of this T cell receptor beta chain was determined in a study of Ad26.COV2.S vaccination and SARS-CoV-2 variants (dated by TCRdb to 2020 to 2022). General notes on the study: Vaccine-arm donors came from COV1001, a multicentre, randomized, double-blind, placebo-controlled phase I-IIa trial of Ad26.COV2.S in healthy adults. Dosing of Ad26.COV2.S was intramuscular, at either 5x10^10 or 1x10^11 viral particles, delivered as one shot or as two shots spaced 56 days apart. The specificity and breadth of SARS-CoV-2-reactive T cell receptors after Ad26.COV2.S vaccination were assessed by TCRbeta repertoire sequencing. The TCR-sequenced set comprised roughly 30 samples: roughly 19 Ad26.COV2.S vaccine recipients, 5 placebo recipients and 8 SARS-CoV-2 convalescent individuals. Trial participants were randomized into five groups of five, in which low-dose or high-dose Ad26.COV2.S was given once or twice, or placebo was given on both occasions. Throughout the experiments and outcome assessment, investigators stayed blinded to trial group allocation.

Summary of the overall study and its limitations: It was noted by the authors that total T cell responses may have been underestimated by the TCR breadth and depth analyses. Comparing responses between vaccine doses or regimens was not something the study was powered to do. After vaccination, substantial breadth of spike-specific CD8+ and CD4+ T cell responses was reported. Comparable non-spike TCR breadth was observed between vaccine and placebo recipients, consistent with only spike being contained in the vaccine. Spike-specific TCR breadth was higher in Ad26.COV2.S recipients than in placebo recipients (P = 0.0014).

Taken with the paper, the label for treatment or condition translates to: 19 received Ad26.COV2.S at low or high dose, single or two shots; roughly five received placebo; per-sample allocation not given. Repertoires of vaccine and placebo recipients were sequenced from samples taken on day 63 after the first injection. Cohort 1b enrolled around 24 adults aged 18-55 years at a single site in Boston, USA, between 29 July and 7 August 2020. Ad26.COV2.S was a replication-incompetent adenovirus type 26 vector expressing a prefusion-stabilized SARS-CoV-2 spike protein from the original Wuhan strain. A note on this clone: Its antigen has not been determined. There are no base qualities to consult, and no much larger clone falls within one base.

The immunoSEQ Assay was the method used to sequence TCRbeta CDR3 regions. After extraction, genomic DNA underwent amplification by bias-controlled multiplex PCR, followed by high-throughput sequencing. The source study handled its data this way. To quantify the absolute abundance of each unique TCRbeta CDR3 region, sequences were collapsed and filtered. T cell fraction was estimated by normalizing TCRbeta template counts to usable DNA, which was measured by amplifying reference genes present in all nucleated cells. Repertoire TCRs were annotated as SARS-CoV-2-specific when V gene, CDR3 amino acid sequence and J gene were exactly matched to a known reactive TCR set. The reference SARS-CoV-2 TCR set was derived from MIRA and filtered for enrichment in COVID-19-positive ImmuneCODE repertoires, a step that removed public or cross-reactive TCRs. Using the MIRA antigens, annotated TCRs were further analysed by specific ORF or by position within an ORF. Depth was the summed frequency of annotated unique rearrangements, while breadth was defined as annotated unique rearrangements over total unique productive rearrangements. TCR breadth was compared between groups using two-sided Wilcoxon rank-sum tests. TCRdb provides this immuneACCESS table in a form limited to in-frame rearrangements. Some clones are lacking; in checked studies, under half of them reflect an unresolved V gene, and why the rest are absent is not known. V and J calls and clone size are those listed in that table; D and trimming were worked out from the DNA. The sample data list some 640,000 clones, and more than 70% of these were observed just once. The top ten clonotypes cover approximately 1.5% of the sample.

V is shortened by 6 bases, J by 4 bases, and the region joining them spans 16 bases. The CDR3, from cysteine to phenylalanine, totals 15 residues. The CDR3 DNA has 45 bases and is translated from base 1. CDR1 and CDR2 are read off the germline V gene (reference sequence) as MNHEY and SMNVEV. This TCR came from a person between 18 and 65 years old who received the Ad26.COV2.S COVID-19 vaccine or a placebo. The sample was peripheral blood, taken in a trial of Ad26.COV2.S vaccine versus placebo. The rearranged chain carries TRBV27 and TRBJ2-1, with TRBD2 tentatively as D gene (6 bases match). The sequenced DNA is TGTGCCAGCAGCCCCTCCAACGCGGGGTACAATGAGCAGTTCTTC. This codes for CASSPSNAGYNEQFF.